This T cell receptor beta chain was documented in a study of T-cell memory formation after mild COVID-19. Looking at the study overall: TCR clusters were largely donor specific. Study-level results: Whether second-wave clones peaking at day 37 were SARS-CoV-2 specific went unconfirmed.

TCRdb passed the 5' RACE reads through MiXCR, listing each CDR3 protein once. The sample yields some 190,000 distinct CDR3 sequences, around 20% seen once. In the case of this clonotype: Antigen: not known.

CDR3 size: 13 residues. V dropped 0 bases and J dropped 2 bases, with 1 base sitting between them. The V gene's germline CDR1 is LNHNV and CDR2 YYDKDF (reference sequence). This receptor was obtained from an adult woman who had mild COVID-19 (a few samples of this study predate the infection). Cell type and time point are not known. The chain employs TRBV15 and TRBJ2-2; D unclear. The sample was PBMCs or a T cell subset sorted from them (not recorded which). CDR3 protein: CATSRDNTGELFF. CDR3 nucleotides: TGTGCCACCAGCAGAGACAACACCGGGGAGCTGTTTTTT.